The sequence of this TCR beta chain was determined in a study of siplizumab effects on memory and regulatory T cells. Whole-study findings and limits: Unstimulated subset assignment was obtained for only a minor fraction of alloreactive clones. Naive T cells apparently outstripped memory cells in diversity and seemed major alloresponse contributors.

Clones were read by immunoSEQ multiplex PCR, and TCRdb kept only the in-frame ones, dropping some. Here the sample spans around 99,000 clones, around 92% being singletons. The V gene's germline CDR1 is SGHRS and CDR2 YFSETQ. V gave up 5 bases and J gave up 9 bases, with 15 bases separating them. The CDR3 has 14 residues. Note on this clone: What it binds is not known.

V gene TRBV5-1 combines with J gene TRBJ1-6; TRBD1 might be the D (5 bases). The sequence derives from a human donor in good health. Source material: Tregs sorted from blood. The CDR3 loop is CASRRQLEGSPLHF. The CDR3 DNA reads TGCGCCAGCAGGAGACAGCTGGAGGGTTCACCCCTCCACTTT.